This T cell receptor (beta chain) was recovered during a study of CD8+ T cells in alopecia areata (dated by TCRdb to 2016 to 2019). A note on the overall study: Treated patients were enrolled in an open-label pilot trial of oral tofacitinib, 5 to 10 mg twice daily, for moderate-to-severe alopecia areata. Biopsies were taken from tofacitinib-treated patients at baseline and at 4 and 24 weeks of treatment, and a later scalp biopsy was taken in several of the tofacitinib-treated patients. RNA was obtained with the PAXgene miRNA kit for fixed scalp, the miRNeasy kit for PBMCs, and the RNeasy kit for mouse skin. Patients received tofacitinib for 6 to 18 months and were then followed off drug for 6 months to check for delayed response and recurrence. For the treated patients, the SALT score, which quantifies what percentage of scalp surface area is affected, served as the measure of disease severity. immunoSEQ multiplex PCR using 35 Vbeta forward primers and 13 Jbeta reverse primers was used to amplify TCRbeta CDR3 regions. Human TCRbeta sequencing covered scalp tissue and sorted CD4+ and CD8+ peripheral blood T cells from patchy and totalis/universalis alopecia areata patients and healthy controls. Clonality in the scalp was compared among normal scalp (n=4), patchy alopecia areata scalp (n=8), and alopecia totalis/universalis scalp (n=8). The study used high-throughput TCRbeta sequencing to examine T cell clonal expansion in alopecia areata, in both the C3H/HeJ mouse model and human patients.

The time point label here, explained by the study, means: roughly 27 days on oral tofacitinib. The treatment or condition label of this sample denotes: oral pan-JAK inhibitor, 5-10 mg twice daily. Peripheral blood and lesional scalp punch biopsies were obtained from patients with alopecia areata. PBMCs were separated by density centrifugation and stained for CD3, CD4 and CD8, after which CD4+ and CD8+ T cells were sorted on a FACSAria. Library preparation was by the immunoSEQ multiplex PCR assay. RNA was extracted from all samples and reverse transcribed into cDNA, which served as template for TCR sequencing. SuperScript III was used to make first-strand cDNA, primed with a 2:1 mix of oligo-dT and random hexamers. A synthetic immune receptor repertoire was used to measure amplification bias, and any remaining bias was corrected computationally. In the original analysis: Raw reads were preprocessed for error removal, and CDR3 was defined according to IMGT conventions as running from the conserved cysteine to phenylalanine. To get clonality, Shannon entropy was normalized by log2 of the number of productive unique TCRs and the result was subtracted from 1. Whether each scalp clone was CD4 or CD8 was inferred by checking scalp TCRbeta sequences against the CD4 and CD8 repertoires from sorted blood. TCRdb mirrors the immuneACCESS table, restricted to in-frame sequences. Some clones are absent from its copies; in checked studies, under half trace to an unresolved V gene, and the reason for the others is unknown. The V and J calls and clone size were taken over from that table, and D and trimming were inferred from the DNA. The sample contains roughly 120,000 clones, 50% to 75% of them found a single time. The top ten constitute almost 30% of the sample.

From its cysteine to its phenylalanine, the CDR3 spans 15 amino acids. Solely the CDR3 DNA is kept, with 45 bases framed from the first base. CDR1 and CDR2, looked up from the germline V gene (reference sequence), are GTSNPN and SVGIG. V is pruned by 3 bases and J by 3 bases, leaving 6 bases of the junction without a gene match. Concerning this clone itself: Which antigen it targets is not known. Base qualities are not at hand, and no much larger clone is one base apart.

The paper's findings and limits, for the study overall: During tofacitinib treatment, many expanded lesional clones remained in scalp and blood, and this persistence may partly explain relapse after treatment is stopped. Shared TCR sequences between patients were less evident than in mice, which may be partly attributable to HLA diversity in the patient population. Scalp clonality and the number of expanded CD8+ clones among the top 100 scalp clones were significantly decreased by tofacitinib. Resident alphabeta T cells in normal human skin are also sequenced, complicating scalp TCR repertoire analysis, unlike mouse skin dominated by gammadelta T cells. Lesional scalp, especially in alopecia totalis/universalis, showed higher clonality and more expanded CD8+ clones than normal scalp, suggesting antigenic drive. Because the treated cohort was small and had just a single nonresponder, larger studies are needed to establish links between baseline CD8+ expansion and response.

The chain is made from TRBV30 and TRBJ1-5; 9 of the junction bases match TRBD1. The material was CD8+ T cells sorted from blood, obtained at week 4, from a patient treated with tofacitinib. This TCR was sampled from a human donor with alopecia areata. The CDR3 reads as follows: CAWRLGQGINQPQHF. The nucleotide sequence reads TGTGCCTGGAGGCTAGGACAGGGGATCAATCAGCCCCAGCATTTT.